This T cell receptor beta chain is from a study of CD8+ T cells in alopecia areata. Study in general: Each of the treated patients was given oral tofacitinib, 5 to 10 mg twice daily, for moderate-to-severe alopecia areata. Patients took tofacitinib for 6 to 18 months, followed by 6 drug-free months. Study conclusions and caveats: Affected scalp, especially in alopecia totalis/universalis, had a higher clonality than normal scalp did.

Germline V gene sequence: CDR1 SGHRS, CDR2 YFSETQ. V was shortened by 0 bases and J by 2 bases, with 6 bases between the two germline ends. The CDR3 is made up of 13 amino acids. Extracted RNA was reverse transcribed into cDNA, the sequencing template. Profiling relied on immunoSEQ multiplex PCR, and the TCRdb table lists in-frame clones only, not all of them. The table lists some 110,000 clones, approximately 38% of them singletons. Alopecia areata patients had lesional scalp punch biopsies and peripheral blood taken from them. In the case of this clone: As yet, its antigen is unknown. The same CDR3 is also encoded by other DNA sequences in this sample.

J is TRBJ2-7 and V is TRBV5-1; D is perhaps TRBD2 (5 bases). This receptor was taken from a human donor with alopecia areata. Sequencing used CD4+ T cells sorted from blood. CDR3 protein: CASSLAGTYEQYF. Here the CDR3 DNA reads TGCGCCAGCAGCTTGGCCGGGACCTACGAGCAGTACTTC. The full variable domain, its missing parts supplied by reference TRBV5-1 and TRBJ2-7, is KAGVTQTPRYLIKTRGQQVTLSCSPISGHRSVSWYQQTPGQGLQFLFEYFSETQRNKGNFPGRFSGRQFSNSRSEMNVSTLELGDSALYLCASSLAGTYEQYFGPGTRLTVT.